This entry is about one T cell receptor (beta chain). The sample is drawn from a study of cytomegalovirus exposure and HLA in healthy donors. Primers for the PCR totalled 60 Vbeta and 13 Jbeta. The data were produced by immunoSEQ multiplex PCR, yet TCRdb's version contains in-frame clones alone and is incomplete. The sample has about 140,000 clones, about three quarters seen once. Trimming removed 0 bases from V and 4 bases from J; junction bases left unmatched: 6. The germline V gene encodes CDR1 SGHDT and CDR2 YYEEEE. This CDR3 comprises 15 residues. V and J are TRBV5-6 and TRBJ2-7; TRBD1 matches at 8 bases. This sequence originates from a male donor in good health and CMV-seropositive. The sample taken for sequencing was PBMCs. CDR3 loop: CASSLGTGIRYEQYF. For the CDR3, the DNA is TGTGCCAGCAGCTTGGGGACAGGGATTAGGTACGAGCAGTACTTC.